This T cell receptor (beta chain) emerged from a study of beta chain features in type 1 diabetes. Findings and caveats of the study: Lower insertion and higher deletion counts appeared at VDJ junctions in type 1 diabetes patients.

Every isolated RNA sample was fully reverse transcribed, so sequencing captured expressed TCRB transcripts. This table comes from immunoSEQ multiplex PCR, and its TCRdb copy is limited to in-frame clones, with some not included. The sample has 350,000 to 450,000 clones; 14% are singletons. Points on this clone: Its target is not known. The same CDR3 is also encoded by other DNA sequences in this sample.

Via the markers CD45RO/CCR7/CD25/CD127/CD95/CD27, stem cell-like memory, regulatory, central memory and naive CD4+ cells were sorted. The sequencing sample was made of naive CD4+ T cells from blood. This sequence was found in a man aged 25 to 40 in good health.

CDR3: CASTAYNEQFF. For the CDR3, the DNA is TGTGCCAGTACAGCATACAATGAGCAGTTCTTC. The chain couples TRBV6-1 to TRBJ2-1; D remains unclear. Germline V gene data show CDR1 as MNHNS and CDR2 as SASEGT. The CDR3 runs 11 residues. The V end lost 9 bases, the J end lost 4 bases, and 7 bases lay between the germline ends.